The TCR beta chain under discussion was sequenced for a study of CD8 T cells in Susac syndrome. On the study more broadly: Clinically active disease was present in 5 or 6 of the sequenced Susac syndrome patients. Under ten of these patients were in remission.

This clonotype was observed a single time. Its antigen is still unknown. With random hexamers, reverse transcription was performed on about 0.45 to 1 ug of RNA. An immunoSEQ multiplex PCR amplified TCR beta CDR3 over 54 Vbeta and 13 Jbeta. TCRdb re-called the immunoSEQ multiplex PCR reads with MiXCR, one entry per CDR3 protein. The table lists about 180,000 distinct CDR3 sequences, roughly 92% of them singletons. Study-level findings and limits: The authors found no clonal expansion in Susac syndrome CD4+ T cell repertoires.

The TCR was taken from a human donor with Susac syndrome. Sample: CD4+ T cells from PBMCs.

CDR3 coding DNA: TGTGCCAGTATCGATTTTGGGCGGGGCGACACCGGGGAGCTGTTTTTT. Translated: CASIDFGRGDTGELFF. The V call is TRBV19, the J call TRBJ2-2, with TRBD2 as a possible D gene (6 bases). The CDR3 spans 16 residues. Germline V gene sequence: CDR1 LNHDA, CDR2 SQIVND (reference sequence). With 7 bases removed from V and 3 bases from J, the gap between germline ends came to 18 bases.